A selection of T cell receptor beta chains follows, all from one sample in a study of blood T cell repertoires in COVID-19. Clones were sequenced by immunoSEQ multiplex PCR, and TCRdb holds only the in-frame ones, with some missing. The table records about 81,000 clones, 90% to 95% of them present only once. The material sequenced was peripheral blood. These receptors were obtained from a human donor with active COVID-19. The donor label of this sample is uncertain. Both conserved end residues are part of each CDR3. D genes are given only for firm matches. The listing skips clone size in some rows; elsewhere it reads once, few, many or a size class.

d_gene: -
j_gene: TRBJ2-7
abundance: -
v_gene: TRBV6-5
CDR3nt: TGTGCCAGCAGCCACAGGGCGGTCGAGCAGTACTTC
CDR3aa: CASSHRAVEQYF

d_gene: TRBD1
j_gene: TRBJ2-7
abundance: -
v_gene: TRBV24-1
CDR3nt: TGTGCCACCAGTTCGCCGGGACAGGGCTCCTACGAGCAGTACTTC
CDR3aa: CATSSPGQGSYEQYF

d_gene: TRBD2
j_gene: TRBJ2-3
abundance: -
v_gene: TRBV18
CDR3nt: TGTGCCAGCTCACCTGGACGGGGGAGGGGTACGCAGTATTTT
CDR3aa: CASSPGRGRGTQYF

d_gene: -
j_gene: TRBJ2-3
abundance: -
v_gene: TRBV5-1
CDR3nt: TGCGCCAGCAGCTTGGAAGAACTAGCAGCGCAGTATTTT
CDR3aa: CASSLEELAAQYF

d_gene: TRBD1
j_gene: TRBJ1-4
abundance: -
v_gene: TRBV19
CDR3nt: TGTGCCAGCGCCCTACAGACAGGGGGGGCTGAAAAACTGTTTTTT
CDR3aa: CASALQTGGAEKLFF

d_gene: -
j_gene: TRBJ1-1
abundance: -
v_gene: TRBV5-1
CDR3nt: TGCGCCAGCAGCCGCACCCTGCCGGACACTGAAGCTTTCTTT
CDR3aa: CASSRTLPDTEAFF

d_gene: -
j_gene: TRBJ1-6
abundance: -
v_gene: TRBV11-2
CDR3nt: TGTGCCAGCACCTCGGGGAGGGGAAGTTCACCCCTCCACTTT
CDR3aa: CASTSGRGSSPLHF

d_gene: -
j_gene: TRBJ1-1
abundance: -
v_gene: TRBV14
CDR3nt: TGTGCCAGCAGCGGAGTGGGTGAAGCTTTCTTT
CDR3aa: CASSGVGEAFF

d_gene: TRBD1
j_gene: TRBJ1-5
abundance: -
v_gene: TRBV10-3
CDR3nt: TGTGCCATCAGTGCGGGACAGGGAGTGGATCAGCCCCAGCATTTT
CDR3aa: CAISAGQGVDQPQHF

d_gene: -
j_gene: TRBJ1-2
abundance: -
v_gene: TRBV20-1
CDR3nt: TGCAGTGCTAGTGGCCAGGGCGGTAACTATGGCTACACCTTC
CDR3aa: CSASGQGGNYGYTF

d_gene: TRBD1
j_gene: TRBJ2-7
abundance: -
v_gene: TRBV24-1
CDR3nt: TGTGCCACCAGTGATTCCGGGACAGGGAGGTACGAGCAGTACTTC
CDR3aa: CATSDSGTGRYEQYF

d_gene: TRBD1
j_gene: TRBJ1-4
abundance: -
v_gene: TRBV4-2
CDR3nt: TGTGCCAGCAGCCAAGATTATGGGACAGTTGAAGAAAAACTGTTTTTT
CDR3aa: CASSQDYGTVEEKLFF

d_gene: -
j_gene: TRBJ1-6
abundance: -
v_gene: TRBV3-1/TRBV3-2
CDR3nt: TGTGCCAGCAGCGAGGGGCAGGGGATAAATTCACCCCTCCACTTT
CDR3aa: CASSEGQGINSPLHF

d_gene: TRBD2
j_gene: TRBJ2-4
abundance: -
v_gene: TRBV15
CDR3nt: TGTGCCACCAGCAGAGATGGCCCGGGGGGAACCAAAAACATTCAGTACTTC
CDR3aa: CATSRDGPGGTKNIQYF

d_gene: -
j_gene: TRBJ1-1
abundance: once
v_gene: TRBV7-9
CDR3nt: TGTGCCAGCAGGTTAAGCCTCCTCCCAGGGGACACTGAAGCTTTCTTT
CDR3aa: CASRLSLLPGDTEAFF

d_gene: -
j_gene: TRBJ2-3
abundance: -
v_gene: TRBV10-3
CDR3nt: TGTGCCATCAGTGGTTTAGCGGAGAGCACAGATACGCAGTATTTT
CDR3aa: CAISGLAESTDTQYF